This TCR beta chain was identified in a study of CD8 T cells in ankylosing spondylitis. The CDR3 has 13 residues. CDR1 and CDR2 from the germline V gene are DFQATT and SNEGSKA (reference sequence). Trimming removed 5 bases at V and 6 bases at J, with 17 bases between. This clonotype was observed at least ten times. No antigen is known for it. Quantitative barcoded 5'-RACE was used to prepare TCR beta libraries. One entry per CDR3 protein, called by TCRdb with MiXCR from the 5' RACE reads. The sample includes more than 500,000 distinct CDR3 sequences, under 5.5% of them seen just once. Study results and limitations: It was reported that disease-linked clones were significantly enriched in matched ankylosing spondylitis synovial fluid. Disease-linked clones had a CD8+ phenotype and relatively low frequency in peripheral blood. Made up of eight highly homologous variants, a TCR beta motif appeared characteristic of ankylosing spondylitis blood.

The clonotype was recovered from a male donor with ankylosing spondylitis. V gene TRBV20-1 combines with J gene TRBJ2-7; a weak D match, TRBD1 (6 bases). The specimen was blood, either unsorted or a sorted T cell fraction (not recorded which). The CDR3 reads CSAPGTGKAEQYF. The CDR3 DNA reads TGCAGTGCTCCCGGAACAGGGAAGGCCGAGCAGTACTTC.